This TCR beta chain was recorded in a study of T cells expressing NK-cell markers. Across the whole study: TCR beta repertoires came from sorted CD3+CD56+NKG2C+, CD3+CD56+NKG2C- and CD3+CD56-NKG2C+ T cells. Study-wide points: The study left the HCMV specificity of expanded NKG2C+ T cell clones unresolved.

Germline lookup yields CDR1 DFQATT and CDR2 SNEGSKA (reference sequence). This CDR3 is built from 14 residues. TCRdb reprocessed the 5' RACE reads, keeping one entry per CDR3 protein, no DNA. Its listing shows around 470,000 distinct CDR3 sequences. On this clonotype itself: Its target is unknown.

This TCR came from a woman aged 45-60 years in good health. The chain joins TRBV20-1 to TRBJ2-5; TCRdb outputs TRBD1, but without DNA this stays unchecked. Material: blood T cells: a sorted CD56 or NKG2C T cell subset, CD4+ or CD8+ T cells, or bulk PBMC T cells (not recorded which). The CDR3 loop reads CSASLGGAGETQYF.